This record covers a single T cell receptor beta chain. Its matching antigen is unknown. This sample was taken from a study of radiotherapy plus CTLA-4 blockade in lung cancer. About the research overall: Among patients, 15% to 20% showed objective responses, and around 30% had disease control.

Clones were sequenced by immunoSEQ multiplex PCR, and TCRdb holds only the in-frame ones, with some missing. The sample lists about 80,000 clones; more than 80% were seen once. Trimming stripped 4 bases from V and 5 bases from J, with 18 bases between. This CDR3 is 15 amino acids long. The germline CDR1 and CDR2 sequences are MDHEN and SYDVKM. Study results and limitations: After treatment with radiotherapy plus ipilimumab, TCR clones that came from the tumor expanded in blood.

The V gene is TRBV28, the J gene TRBJ2-7; TRBD1 might be the D (7 bases). The receptor was derived from a human donor with non-small cell lung cancer who had stable disease on radiotherapy plus ipilimumab. Source: peripheral blood, taken from a patient treated with radiotherapy plus ipilimumab. CDR3: CASSSASGGLHEQYF. The CDR3 nucleotides read TGTGCCAGCAGTTCAGCGTCAGGGGGGTTGCACGAGCAGTACTTC.